This is a list of T cell receptor beta chains from one sample in a study of T-cell reconstitution after alpha-beta-depleted transplantation in children. TCRdb recomputed calls from the PCR reads with MiXCR, one row per CDR3 protein. Among 200,000 to 250,000 distinct CDR3 sequences, about a tenth were seen once, and the ten largest hold about 28%. This material consisted of PBMCs, taken before TCRalphabeta/CD19-depleted stem cell transplant. These receptors came from a child under two years old with acute myeloid leukemia, due to receive a stem cell transplant. Both conserved end residues are part of each CDR3. A D gene is named only where the DNA matches it firmly. The size entry is marked missing in some rows and otherwise reads once, few, many or a size class.

CDR3 length,clone size,D gene,V gene,J gene,CDR3 protein,CDR3 DNA
16,NA,NA,TRBV27,TRBJ2-5,CASSILARSHRETQYF,TGTGCCAGCAGTATCCTAGCGCGGTCCCACAGAGAGACCCAGTACTTC
18,many,NA,TRBV28,TRBJ1-2,CASSSLGRRERFGYGYTF,TGTGCCAGCAGTTCACTGGGACGTAGAGAGAGGTTCGGTTATGGCTACACCTTC
10,many,NA,TRBV4-3,TRBJ2-5,CASGGETQYF,TGCGCCAGCGGCGGGGAGACCCAGTACTTC
15,many,NA,TRBV21-1,TRBJ2-3,CASSKGAGGTDTQYF,TGTGCCAGCAGCAAGGGGGCGGGAGGCACAGATACGCAGTATTTT
16,NA,NA,TRBV5-1,TRBJ2-1,CASSQFRVSSYNEQFF,TGCGCCAGCAGCCAATTTCGGGTTAGCTCCTACAATGAGCAGTTCTTC
16,NA,TRBD2,TRBV4-2,TRBJ2-1,CASSQEMTSGVYEQFF,TGTGCCAGCAGCCAAGAGATGACTAGCGGGGTCTATGAGCAGTTCTTC
16,many,NA,TRBV5-1,TRBJ2-1,CASSLVQGVLGNEQFF,TGCGCCAGCAGCTTGGTCCAGGGAGTCCTGGGCAATGAGCAGTTCTTC
17,many,TRBD2,TRBV3-1,TRBJ2-7,CASSQDLLSGSKREQYF,TGTGCCAGCAGCCAAGATCTTTTAAGCGGGAGTAAACGCGAGCAGTACTTC
12,many,NA,TRBV7-9,TRBJ1-2,CASSAIYYGYTF,TGTGCCAGCAGCGCGATATACTATGGCTACACCTTC
13,many,NA,TRBV12-3/TRBV12-4,TRBJ1-1,CASYGVTYTEAFF,TGTGCCTCTTACGGAGTTACATACACTGAAGCTTTCTTT
16,many,NA,TRBV5-1,TRBJ1-3,CASSLAAGSTGNTIYF,TGCGCCAGCAGCTTGGCAGCAGGGTCAACTGGAAACACCATATATTTT
16,NA,NA,TRBV4-1,TRBJ1-1,CASSQDLARGGIKAFF,TGCGCCAGCAGCCAAGATTTGGCCAGGGGTGGAATTAAAGCTTTCTTT
19,many,TRBD1,TRBV15,TRBJ1-2,CATSTTHPGQGPGLKGYTF,TGTGCCACCAGCACAACTCACCCGGGACAGGGCCCAGGGCTAAAAGGCTACACCTTC
16,many,NA,TRBV6-1,TRBJ2-5,CASSVGPRGGRETQYF,TGTGCCAGCAGTGTAGGTCCCAGGGGGGGGAGAGAGACCCAGTACTTC
13,many,NA,TRBV4-3,TRBJ1-4,CASSQGTNEKLFF,TGCGCCAGCAGCCAGGGAACTAATGAAAAACTGTTTTTT
13,many,NA,TRBV7-2,TRBJ1-3,CASSLGFGNTIYF,TGTGCCAGCAGCTTAGGGTTTGGAAACACCATATATTTT
16,many,NA,TRBV27,TRBJ2-3,CASGGPRLGLWDTQYF,TGTGCCAGCGGGGGACCAAGACTTGGTCTATGGGATACGCAGTATTTT
15,many,TRBD2,TRBV12-3/TRBV12-4,TRBJ2-5,CASTVLAGGQETQYF,TGTGCCAGCACCGTACTAGCGGGGGGCCAAGAGACCCAGTACTTC
15,many,NA,TRBV3-1,TRBJ2-2,CASSQRDQHTGELFF,TGTGCCAGCAGCCAACGTGACCAACACACCGGGGAGCTGTTTTTT
14,few,NA,TRBV5-1,TRBJ1-2,CASGTDAGAYGYTF,TGCGCCAGCGGGACTGATGCCGGGGCCTATGGCTACACCTTC
13,many,NA,TRBV20-1,TRBJ1-1,CSALWGISTEAFF,TGCAGTGCTCTTTGGGGAATTAGCACTGAAGCTTTCTTT
12,NA,NA,TRBV12-3/TRBV12-4,TRBJ2-1,CASSFPGNEQFF,TGTGCCAGCAGTTTCCCCGGCAATGAGCAGTTCTTC
15,few,NA,TRBV12-3/TRBV12-4,TRBJ1-1,CASKLTGLPNTEAFF,TGTGCCAGCAAGCTGACAGGACTTCCGAACACTGAAGCTTTCTTT
12,many,NA,TRBV28,TRBJ2-7,CASSPFRAEQYF,TGTGCCAGCAGCCCATTCAGAGCCGAGCAGTACTTC
11,many,NA,TRBV20-1,TRBJ2-7,CSAKTEYEQYF,TGCAGTGCAAAGACGGAGTACGAGCAGTACTTC
13,many,NA,TRBV28,TRBJ2-4,CASSPPGKNIQYF,TGTGCCAGCAGTCCCCCGGGGAAGAACATTCAGTACTTC
15,many,TRBD1,TRBV20-1,TRBJ2-1,CSARDPGQLYNEQFF,TGCAGTGCTAGAGATCCGGGACAGCTTTACAATGAGCAGTTCTTC
13,few,NA,TRBV5-1,TRBJ1-1,CASSLGGRTEAFF,TGCGCCAGCAGCTTGGGGGGGAGGACTGAAGCTTTCTTT
11,many,NA,TRBV18,TRBJ2-5,CASSPDSTQYF,TGTGCCAGCTCACCGGACAGTACTCAGTACTTC
14,many,TRBD1,TRBV28,TRBJ2-1,CASSLGTGGVRGFF,TGTGCCAGCAGTTTGGGGACAGGGGGCGTGAGGGGGTTCTTC
14,many,NA,TRBV6-5,TRBJ1-2,CASRLDRSGYGYTF,TGTGCCAGCAGATTAGACAGGAGCGGCTATGGCTACACCTTC
16,many,TRBD1,TRBV7-3,TRBJ2-7,CASSLIAGQGASEQYF,TGTGCCAGCAGCTTAATCGCGGGACAGGGGGCGTCCGAGCAGTACTTC
12,many,NA,TRBV3-1,TRBJ2-7,CASSSRGDEQYF,TGTGCCAGCAGCAGTCGGGGCGACGAGCAGTACTTC
16,many,TRBD2,TRBV5-1,TRBJ2-1,CASSFSSGGQYTEQFF,TGCGCCAGCAGCTTTTCTAGCGGGGGACAATACACTGAGCAGTTCTTC
15,many,NA,TRBV24-1,TRBJ1-5,CATSPTWGGNQPQHF,TGTGCCACCAGCCCCACTTGGGGGGGCAATCAGCCCCAGCATTTT
16,many,TRBD2,TRBV3-1,TRBJ2-5,CASSQDDRGRVETQYF,TGTGCCAGCAGCCAAGACGATCGCGGGAGGGTAGAGACCCAGTACTTC
12,many,NA,TRBV25-1,TRBJ2-3,CASSEFGGRLDF,TGTGCCAGCAGTGAATTCGGGGGGCGCCTGGATTTT
13,many,NA,TRBV6-5,TRBJ2-1,CASSWFPYNEQFF,TGTGCCAGCAGTTGGTTTCCCTACAATGAGCAGTTCTTC
14,many,NA,TRBV5-1,TRBJ2-7,CASSLVGANYEQYF,TGCGCCAGCAGCTTGGTCGGGGCTAATTACGAGCAGTACTTC
16,many,TRBD2,TRBV7-9,TRBJ2-1,CASSLGERGPYNEQFF,TGTGCCAGCAGCTTGGGAGAGCGGGGGCCCTACAATGAGCAGTTCTTC
13,many,NA,TRBV24-1,TRBJ1-1,CATSDRGNTEAFF,TGTGCCACCAGTGACAGGGGGAACACTGAAGCTTTCTTT
12,many,TRBD2,TRBV20-1,TRBJ2-7,CSARLAGDEQYF,TGCAGTGCTAGACTAGCGGGAGACGAGCAGTACTTC
12,many,NA,TRBV29-1,TRBJ2-1,CSVVGDYNEQFF,TGCAGCGTTGTAGGCGACTACAATGAGCAGTTCTTC
15,many,TRBD1,TRBV10-3,TRBJ2-4,CAISDRGQGVDIQYF,TGTGCCATCAGTGACCGTGGACAGGGGGTAGACATTCAGTACTTC
18,few,NA,TRBV19,TRBJ2-1,CASSIGAQGPQRYNEQFF,TGTGCCAGTAGTATAGGCGCACAGGGTCCACAAAGATACAATGAGCAGTTCTTC
14,many,NA,TRBV20-1,TRBJ2-3,CSAEMGSSTDTQYF,TGCAGTGCTGAGATGGGGTCTAGCACAGATACGCAGTATTTT
16,few,NA,TRBV4-2,TRBJ1-3,CASSQEESSSGNTIYF,TGTGCCAGCAGCCAAGAGGAGTCCTCCTCTGGAAACACCATATATTTT
14,many,NA,TRBV7-8,TRBJ1-1,CASSPRRVNTEAFF,TGTGCCAGCAGCCCCCGCAGGGTGAACACTGAAGCTTTCTTT
19,few,TRBD2,TRBV3-1,TRBJ2-2,CASSHTPGQREGNTGELFF,TGTGCCAGCAGCCACACCCCCGGTCAGCGGGAGGGTAACACCGGGGAGCTGTTTTTT
15,many,NA,TRBV14,TRBJ1-4,CASSLGIIANEKLFF,TGTGCCAGCAGCCTCGGGATCATAGCTAATGAAAAACTGTTTTTT
15,many,TRBD1,TRBV5-1,TRBJ1-4,CASSLEDRDYEKLFF,TGCGCCAGCAGCTTGGAGGACAGGGATTACGAAAAACTGTTTTTT
13,many,NA,TRBV6-1,TRBJ1-5,CASREGSNQPQHF,TGTGCCAGCAGGGAGGGGAGCAATCAGCCCCAGCATTTT
17,few,TRBD2,TRBV20-1,TRBJ2-5,CCACPTGLAILGETQYF,TGCTGCGCTTGCCCAACGGGACTAGCGATCCTGGGGGAGACCCAGTACTTC
11,NA,TRBD1,TRBV30,TRBJ1-2,CAWTGGAGYTF,TGTGCCTGGACAGGGGGCGCGGGCTACACCTTC